This T cell receptor (beta chain) was identified during a study of CD8+CD57+ T cells in acquired aplastic anemia. Using genomic DNA as the template, TCR beta VDJ and CDR3 profiling was carried out. MiXCR was run by TCRdb on the reads, yielding one entry per CDR3 protein. The sample has some 150,000 distinct CDR3 sequences, approximately 41% seen once. This clonotype was counted many times. Germline V gene lookup returns CDR1 SGHKS and CDR2 YYEKEE (reference sequence). The CDR3 consists of 13 residues. The V gene lost 2 bases and the J gene lost 0 bases, with 5 bases spanning the gap. The sample was sorted CD4+, CD8+, or CD8+CD57+ T cells (not recorded which) from PBMCs. The genes are TRBV5-5 and TRBJ2-5; no clear D. The receptor's source is a human donor in good health, serving as a control. The CDR3 DNA reads as TGTGCCAGCAGCTTACCCCACCAAGAGACCCAGTACTTC. Encoded protein: CASSLPHQETQYF.